Below are 26 T cell receptor beta chains sequenced from a single sample in a study of cytomegalovirus exposure and HLA in healthy donors. 60 Vbeta and 13 Jbeta primers were used in PCR. Clones were sequenced by immunoSEQ multiplex PCR, and TCRdb holds only the in-frame ones, with some missing. The sample yields about 130,000 clones, of which the top ten take up 1.5% to 2%. What was sequenced was PBMCs. The receptor source for this set is a man between 18 and 35 years old in good health and CMV-seronegative.

The rearrangement links TRBV10-3 to TRBJ2-3, with 9 bases fitting TRBD2. The CDR3 has 15 amino acids. The V segment lost 6 bases and the J segment 2 bases; nucleotides outside the gene matches: 6. Germline CDR1 reads ENHRY; CDR2 reads SYGVKD. Here the CDR3 DNA reads TGTGCCATCAGGACTAGCGGTGCCCTCACAGATACGCAGTATTTT. It is translated as CAIRTSGALTDTQYF.

This sequence joins TRBV28 and TRBJ2-6; TRBD2 is a possible D gene (5 bases). The CDR3 totals 15 residues. Per the germline V gene, CDR1 is MDHEN and CDR2 is SYDVKM. Between the trimmed V and J ends, which lost 4 bases and 0 bases, there was a span of 7 bases. This CDR3 is CASSSGISGANVLTF. CDR3 bases: TGTGCCAGCAGTTCCGGGATCTCTGGGGCCAACGTCCTGACTTTC.

DNA of the CDR3: TGTGCCAGCAGTCCATTACTAGCGGGAGGTTCCTACGAGCAGTACTTC. Translation: CASSPLLAGGSYEQYF. The chain combines TRBV28 with TRBJ2-7; 12 bases match TRBD2. The CDR3 covers 16 residues. In germline, CDR1 is MDHEN, CDR2 SYDVKM. V was clipped by 5 bases and J by 1 base; unmatched bases: 6. Drawing the rest from reference TRBV28 and TRBJ2-7, the complete variable domain is DVKVTQSSRYLVKRTGEKVFLECVQDMDHENMFWYRQDPGLGLRLIYFSYDVKMKEKGDIPEGYSVSREKKERFSLILESASTNQTSMYLCASSPLLAGGSYEQYFGPGTRLTVT.

A remark on this clone: An end of the junction differs from the germline gene, which may be a read error. The same CDR3 also results from other DNA sequences found in this sample. The chain combines TRBV9 with TRBJ1-1; 8 nucleotides align to TRBD1. Per the germline V gene, CDR1 is SGDLS and CDR2 is YYNGEE. The CDR3 has 14 residues. As DNA, the CDR3 is TGTGCTAGCAGCGTGACAGGGGATGGCACTGAAGCTTTCTTT. Its protein product is CASSVTGDGTEAFF.

V and J are TRBV7-2 and TRBJ2-3; the D gene is possibly TRBD2 (5 bases). This CDR3 is 16 amino acids long. The germline V gene encodes CDR1 SGHTA and CDR2 FQGNSA. The germline V and J ends were trimmed by 3 bases and 3 bases, with 16 bases remaining between them. CDR3 nucleotide sequence: TGTGCCAGCAGCTTGTTTTCGGGGTGGCAGACAGATACGCAGTATTTT. Its translation is CASSLFSGWQTDTQYF. Based on the CDR3 plus reference TRBV7-2 and TRBJ2-3, the full variable domain is GAGVSQSPSNKVTEKGKDVELRCDPISGHTALYWYRQSLGQGLEFLIYFQGNSAPDKSGLPSDRFSAERTGGSVSTLTIQRTQQEDSAVYLCASSLFSGWQTDTQYFGPGTRLTVL.

The chain links TRBV5-8 to TRBJ1-2; D might be TRBD1 (5 bases). V was clipped by 0 bases and J by 6 bases, with 15 bases between them. The V gene's germline CDR1 is SGHTS and CDR2 YDEGEE. The CDR3 contains 15 residues. This CDR3 is CASSLEQKGFDGYTF. In DNA, the CDR3 is TGTGCCAGCAGCTTGGAACAAAAGGGGTTCGATGGCTACACCTTC.

CDR3 nucleotides: TGTGCCAGCAGTCCCGTTAGCGGGGGGCGGGACACCGGGGAGCTGTTTTTT. Amino acid sequence: CASSPVSGGRDTGELFF. The chain couples TRBV27 to TRBJ2-2; 10 bases match TRBD2. The germline gives CDR1 MNHEY, CDR2 SMNVEV (reference sequence). The CDR3 runs 17 residues. The V and J ends lost 5 bases and 3 bases, in that order; junction bases with no gene match: 9.

J is TRBJ2-6 and V is TRBV4-1; 8 bases align to TRBD1. The CDR3 totals 17 residues. The J segment lost 0 bases and the V segment lost 7 bases, leaving 8 bases of the junction unmatched. The germline V gene encodes CDR1 MGHRA and CDR2 YSYEKL. The CDR3 loop is CASNFRQGTSGANVLTF. CDR3 nucleotides: TGCGCCAGCAACTTTAGACAGGGGACCTCTGGGGCCAACGTCCTGACTTTC.

The V and J genes are TRBV19 and TRBJ2-7, with TRBD2 as a possible D gene (6 bases). V gave up 7 bases and J gave up 8 bases, with 18 bases separating them. Germline-derived CDR1 and CDR2 are LNHDA and SQIVND (reference sequence). CDR3 size: 13 residues. The CDR3 spells CASTPGAGNKQYF. The CDR3, as DNA: TGTGCCAGTACGCCCGGGGCGGGGAACAAGCAGTACTTC. Full variable domain (rest looked up from reference TRBV19 and TRBJ2-7): DGGITQSPKYLFRKEGQNVTLSCEQNLNHDAMYWYRQDPGQGLRLIYYSQIVNDFQKGDIAEGYSVSREKKESFPLTVTSAQKNPTAFYLCASTPGAGNKQYFGPGTRLTVT.

The chain uses TRBV10-3 and TRBJ2-5, with D maybe TRBD2 (5 bases). Germline V gene sequence: CDR1 ENHRY, CDR2 SYGVKD. V was cut by 4 bases and J by 2 bases, with 17 bases left in between. The CDR3 has 16 amino acids. The CDR3 region is CAISGRSAFTQETQYF. The CDR3, as DNA: TGTGCCATCAGTGGGAGGTCAGCTTTTACTCAAGAGACCCAGTACTTC.

J is TRBJ1-1 and V is TRBV27, with D perhaps matching TRBD1 (6 bases). The CDR3 covers 12 residues. Germline V gives CDR1 MNHEY, CDR2 SMNVEV (reference sequence). Between the trimmed V and J ends, which lost 3 bases and 11 bases, there was a span of 13 bases. CDR3 coding DNA: TGTGCCAGCAGTTTTCTACAGGGTGCGGCTTTCTTT. Protein sequence: CASSFLQGAAFF.

This chain joins TRBV6-6 and TRBJ2-7; TRBD2 matches 7 bases. The V gene end was trimmed by 6 bases and the J gene end by 6 bases; junction bases not matched to a gene: 14. The CDR3 runs to 15 residues. The germline V gene encodes CDR1 MNHNY and CDR2 SVGAGI (reference sequence). DNA of the CDR3: TGTGCCAGCAGCTCGCCCGGGGCAGCGGGATCCGAGCAGTACTTC. Its translation: CASSSPGAAGSEQYF.

The chain carries TRBV27 and TRBJ1-2; TRBD1 might be the D (5 bases). The V gene lost 5 bases and the J gene lost 4 bases, with 17 bases spanning the gap. The germline CDR1 and CDR2 sequences are MNHEY and SMNVEV (reference sequence). The CDR3 has 15 residues. CDR3 in amino acids: CASSQDPGGIYGYTF. In DNA, the CDR3 is TGTGCCAGCAGTCAAGACCCTGGGGGGATCTATGGCTACACCTTC.

J is TRBJ1-6 and V is TRBV19, with D perhaps matching TRBD1 (5 bases). CDR3 length equals 15 residues. Per the germline V gene, CDR1 is LNHDA and CDR2 is SQIVND (reference sequence). V was clipped by 5 bases and J by 6 bases, with 14 bases between them. The CDR3 spells CASSPFPGLNSPLHF. The DNA of the CDR3 is TGTGCCAGTAGTCCCTTCCCAGGGCTTAATTCACCCCTCCACTTT.

In DNA form, the CDR3 reads TGCGCCAGCAGCTCACAGGAAACCTATGGCTACACCTTC. This encodes CASSSQETYGYTF. This rearrangement joins TRBV5-1 to TRBJ1-2; possibly TRBD1 for D (5 bases). Trimming left V 3 bases short and J 4 bases short, with 10 bases between. Germline lookup yields CDR1 SGHRS and CDR2 YFSETQ. The CDR3 loop spans 13 amino acids. Variable domain in full (rest from reference TRBV5-1 and TRBJ1-2): KAGVTQTPRYLIKTRGQQVTLSCSPISGHRSVSWYQQTPGQGLQFLFEYFSETQRNKGNFPGRFSGRQFSNSRSEMNVSTLELGDSALYLCASSSQETYGYTFGSGTRLTVV.

The rearrangement joins TRBV9 to TRBJ2-7; 7 bases agree with TRBD2. Germline V CDR1 and CDR2: SGDLS, YYNGEE. J lost 5 bases, V lost 4 bases, and 9 bases had no gene match. CDR3 length equals 14 residues. The CDR3 region is CASSPRTGGDEQYF. The CDR3 DNA sequence: TGTGCCAGCAGCCCTCGGACGGGAGGAGACGAGCAGTACTTC.

The CDR3 bases are TGTGCCAGCAATCCTCGGGACATCTCCTACGAGCAGTACTTC. Translating it yields CASNPRDISYEQYF. The genes are TRBV2 and TRBJ2-7, with D perhaps TRBD1 (6 bases). Trimming removed 7 bases from V and 0 bases from J, with 13 bases in between. This CDR3 is 14 amino acids long. Germline CDR1 reads SNHLY; CDR2 reads FYNNEI.

The CDR3 spells CASRYSGTGYTEAFF. The CDR3 region has the DNA TGTGCCAGCAGATATTCCGGGACAGGGTACACTGAAGCTTTCTTT. The chain has TRBV27 and TRBJ1-1, with TRBD1 matching over 9 bases. Losses at the gene ends were 6 bases for V and 3 bases for J; bases not matched to a gene: 8. This CDR3 has 15 residues. The germline V gene has CDR1 MNHEY and CDR2 SMNVEV (reference sequence).

V and J are TRBV13 and TRBJ2-3, with 9 bases identical to TRBD2. The CDR3 is 15 amino acids. The germline V gene encodes CDR1 PRHDT and CDR2 FYEKMQ (reference sequence). The V and J ends lost 3 bases and 1 base, in that order; junction bases with no gene match: 2. CDR3 bases: TGTGCCAGCAGCTTTTGGACTAGCGGCACAGATACGCAGTATTTT. As protein: CASSFWTSGTDTQYF.

The V call is TRBV6-1, the J call TRBJ1-2; TRBD1 agrees at 7 bases. V lost 5 bases and J lost 0; bases outside the gene matches: 3. Per the germline V gene, CDR1 is MNHNS and CDR2 is SASEGT. This CDR3 has 14 amino acids. The CDR3 spells CASSPGQANYGYTF. CDR3 coding DNA: TGTGCCAGCAGTCCCGGACAGGCTAACTATGGCTACACCTTC.

The CDR3 DNA sequence: TGTGCCAGCAGTCCACAGGGTTTGGTTGAAGAGACCCAGTACTTC. Its protein is CASSPQGLVEETQYF. The chain has TRBV6-5 and TRBJ2-5; D is perhaps TRBD1 (6 bases). The CDR3 loop spans 15 amino acids. The germline CDR1 and CDR2 sequences are MNHEY and SVGAGI. V lost 5 bases and J 3 bases, leaving 16 bases between the germline ends.

The chain couples TRBV4-2 to TRBJ2-7, with 7 bases fitting TRBD2. CDR1 is LGHNA, CDR2 YNFKEQ, per germline. The CDR3 is 13 amino acids. The ends lost 1 base at V and 6 bases at J; junction bases unmatched: 3. DNA of the CDR3: TGTGCCAGCAGCCAAGGGACTAGGCTCGAGCAGTACTTC. It codes for CASSQGTRLEQYF.

The chain uses TRBV29-1 and TRBJ2-7; D possibly corresponds to TRBD2 (6 bases). Trimming left V 0 bases short and J 5 bases short, with 14 bases between. Looked up from germline, CDR1 is SQVTM and CDR2 is ANQGSEA. There are 14 residues in the CDR3. The CDR3 here is CSVEDRGAGHEQYF. For the CDR3, the DNA is TGCAGCGTTGAAGATCGCGGAGCGGGCCACGAGCAGTACTTC.

In the case of this clone: One end of the junction does not line up with germline, which may come from a read error. The chain couples TRBV20-1 to TRBJ2-7; the match to TRBD1 covers 8 bases. The V gene's germline CDR1 is DFQATT and CDR2 SNEGSKA (reference sequence). This CDR3 is 10 amino acids long. The CDR3 loop is CSARGQELGF. CDR3 coding DNA: TGCAGTGCTAGGGGACAGGAATTGGGCTTC.

The V gene is TRBV6-5, the J gene TRBJ1-5; TRBD1 might be the D (6 bases). V was trimmed by 1 base and J by 4 bases, leaving 11 bases between them. The CDR3 sequence is 15 residues long. From germline, CDR1 is MNHEY and CDR2 SVGAGI. CDR3 in DNA: TGTGCCAGCAGTTACTTACAGGGTAGGAATCAGCCCCAGCATTTT. Its translation: CASSYLQGRNQPQHF.

The J gene is TRBJ2-3, the V gene TRBV5-4; 11 bases align to TRBD2. Trimming at V came to 3 bases and at J to 1 base, leaving 1 base not matched to a gene. The CDR3 length is 15 residues. Germline lookup yields CDR1 SGHNT and CDR2 YYREEE (reference sequence). The CDR3 reads CASSSLAGGTDTQYF. CDR3 DNA: TGTGCCAGCAGCTCACTAGCGGGGGGCACAGATACGCAGTATTTT.